This TCR beta chain appears in the sequencing data of a study of post-analysis software for immune sequencing data. Background on the study: Disease trajectories encompassed relapsing-remitting, secondary progressive and progressive-relapsing multiple sclerosis.

Unique molecular identifiers had been added to the TCR beta cDNA libraries. T cells numbering about 0.85 to 10 million yielded cDNA molecules that totaled about 500,000. TCRdb itself ran the PCR reads through MiXCR, one entry per CDR3 protein. The sample holds roughly 540,000 distinct CDR3 sequences, around 34% seen once. Overall study results and limits: About five TRBV segments, including TRBV5-6, TRBV5-1 and TRBV20-1, were more frequent in patients than controls. Normalized Chao1 diversity was significantly lower in multiple sclerosis patients than in controls. Pronounced co-clustering by F measure was evident among identically batched samples.

The CDR3 sequence is 12 residues long. Germline-derived CDR1 and CDR2 are SQVTM and ANQGSEA. As to this clonotype: Its antigen is not known. Germline is not matched at one junction end, which may reflect a read error.

This receptor was identified in a girl aged 2-17 years with multiple sclerosis. The V call is TRBV29-1, the J call TRBJ2-6; D unclear. The sequenced material came from blood. The CDR3 protein is CNVLSGANVLTF. Written as DNA, the CDR3 is TGCAACGTTCTCAGCGGGGCCAACGTCCTGACTTTC.